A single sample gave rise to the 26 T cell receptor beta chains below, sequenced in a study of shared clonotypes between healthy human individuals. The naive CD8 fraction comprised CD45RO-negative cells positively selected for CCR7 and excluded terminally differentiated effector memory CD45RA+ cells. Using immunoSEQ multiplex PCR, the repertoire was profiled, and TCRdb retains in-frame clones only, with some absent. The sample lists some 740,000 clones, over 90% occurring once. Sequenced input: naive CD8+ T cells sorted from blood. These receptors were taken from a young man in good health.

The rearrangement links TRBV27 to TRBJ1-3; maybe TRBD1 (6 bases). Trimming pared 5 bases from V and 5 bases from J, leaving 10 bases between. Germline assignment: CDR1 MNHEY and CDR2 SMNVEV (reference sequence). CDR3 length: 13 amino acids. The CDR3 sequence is CASSTWDRNTIYF. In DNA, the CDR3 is TGTGCCAGCAGTACCTGGGACAGAAACACCATATATTTT.

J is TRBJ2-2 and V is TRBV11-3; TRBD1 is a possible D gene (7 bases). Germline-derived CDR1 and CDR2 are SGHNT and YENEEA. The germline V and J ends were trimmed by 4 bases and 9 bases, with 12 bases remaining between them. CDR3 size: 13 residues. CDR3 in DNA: TGTGCCAGCAGCTCCAGGGGGGCTTGGGAGCTGTTTTTT. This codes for CASSSRGAWELFF.

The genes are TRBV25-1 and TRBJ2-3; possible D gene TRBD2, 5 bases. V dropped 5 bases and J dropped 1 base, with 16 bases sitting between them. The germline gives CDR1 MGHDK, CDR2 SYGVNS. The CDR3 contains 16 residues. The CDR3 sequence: CASSWGAVLGTDTQYF. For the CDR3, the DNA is TGTGCCAGCAGTTGGGGAGCGGTTTTGGGCACAGATACGCAGTATTTT.

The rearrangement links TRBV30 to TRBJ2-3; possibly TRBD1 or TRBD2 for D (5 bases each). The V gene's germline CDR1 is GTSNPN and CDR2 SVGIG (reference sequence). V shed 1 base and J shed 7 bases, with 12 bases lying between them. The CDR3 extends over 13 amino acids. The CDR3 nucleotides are TGTGCCTGGAGTGGAGGGGCCGGGTATACGCAGTATTTT. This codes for CAWSGGAGYTQYF.

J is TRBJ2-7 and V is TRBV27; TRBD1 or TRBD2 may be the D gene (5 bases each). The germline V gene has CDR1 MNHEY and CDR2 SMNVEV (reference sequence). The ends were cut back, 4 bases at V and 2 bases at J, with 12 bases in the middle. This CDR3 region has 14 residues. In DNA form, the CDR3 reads TGTGCCAGCAGTTCCGGGACCGACCCCTACGAGCAGTACTTC. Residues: CASSSGTDPYEQYF.

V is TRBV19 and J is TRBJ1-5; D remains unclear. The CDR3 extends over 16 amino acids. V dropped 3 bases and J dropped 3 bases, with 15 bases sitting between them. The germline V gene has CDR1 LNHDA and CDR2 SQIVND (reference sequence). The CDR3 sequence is CASSIGPSRTNQPQHF. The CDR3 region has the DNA TGTGCCAGTAGTATTGGCCCCTCACGAACCAATCAGCCCCAGCATTTT.

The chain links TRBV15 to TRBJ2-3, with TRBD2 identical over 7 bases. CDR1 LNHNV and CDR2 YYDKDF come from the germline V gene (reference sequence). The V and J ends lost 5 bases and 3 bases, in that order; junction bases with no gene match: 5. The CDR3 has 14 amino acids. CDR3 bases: TGTGCCACCAGCGGGGAGGGTTTGACAGATACGCAGTATTTT. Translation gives CATSGEGLTDTQYF.

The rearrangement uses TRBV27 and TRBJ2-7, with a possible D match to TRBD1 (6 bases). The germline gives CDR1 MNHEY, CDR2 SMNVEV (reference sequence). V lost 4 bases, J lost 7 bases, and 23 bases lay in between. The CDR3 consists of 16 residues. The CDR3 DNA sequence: TGTGCCAGCAGTTGGGGGCCGGCTGGCGGTGCCGGGGAGCAGTACTTC. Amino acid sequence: CASSWGPAGGAGEQYF.

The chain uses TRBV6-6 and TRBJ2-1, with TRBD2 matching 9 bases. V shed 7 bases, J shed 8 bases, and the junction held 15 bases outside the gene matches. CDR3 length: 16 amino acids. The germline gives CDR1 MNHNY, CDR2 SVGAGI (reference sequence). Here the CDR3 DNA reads TGTGCCAGCACCTACCGGTTAGCGGGAGTGTTTGATGAGCAGTTCTTC. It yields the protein CASTYRLAGVFDEQFF.

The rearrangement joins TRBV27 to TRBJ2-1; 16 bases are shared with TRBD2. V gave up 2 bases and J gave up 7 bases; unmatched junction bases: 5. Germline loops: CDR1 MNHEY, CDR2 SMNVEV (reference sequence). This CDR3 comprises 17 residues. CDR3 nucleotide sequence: TGTGCCAGCAGTTTAGGGACTAGCGGGAGGGCCGTGAATGAGCAGTTCTTC. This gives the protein CASSLGTSGRAVNEQFF.

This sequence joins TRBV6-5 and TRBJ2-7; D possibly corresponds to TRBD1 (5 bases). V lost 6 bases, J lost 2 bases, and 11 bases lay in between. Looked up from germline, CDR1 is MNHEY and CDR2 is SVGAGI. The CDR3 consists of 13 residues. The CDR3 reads CASSADTTYEQYF. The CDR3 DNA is TGTGCCAGCAGCGCGGACACTACCTACGAGCAGTACTTC.

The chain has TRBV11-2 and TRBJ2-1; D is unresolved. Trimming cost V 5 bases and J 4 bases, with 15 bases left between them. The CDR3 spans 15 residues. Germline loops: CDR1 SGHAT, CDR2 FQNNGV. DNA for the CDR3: TGTGCCAGCAGCCTTAACCTTGGAAAGTACAATGAGCAGTTCTTC. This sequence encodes CASSLNLGKYNEQFF. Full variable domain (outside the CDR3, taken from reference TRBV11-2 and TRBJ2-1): EAGVAQSPRYKIIEKRQSVAFWCNPISGHATLYWYQQILGQGPKLLIQFQNNGVVDDSQLPKDRFSAERLKGVDSTLKIQPAKLEDSAVYLCASSLNLGKYNEQFFGPGTRLTVL.

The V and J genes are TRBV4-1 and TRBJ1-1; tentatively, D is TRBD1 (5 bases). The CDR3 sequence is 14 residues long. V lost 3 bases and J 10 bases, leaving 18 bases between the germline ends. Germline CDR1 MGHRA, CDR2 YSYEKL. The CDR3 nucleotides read TGCGCCAGCAGCCACGCCACCAGGGTTCAGGTAGCTTTCTTT. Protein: CASSHATRVQVAFF.

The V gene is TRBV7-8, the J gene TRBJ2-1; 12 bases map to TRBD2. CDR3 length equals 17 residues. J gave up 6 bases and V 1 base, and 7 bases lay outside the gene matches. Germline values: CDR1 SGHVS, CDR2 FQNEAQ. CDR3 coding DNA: TGTGCCAGCAGCTTAGACCTACGACTAGCGGGAGTCAATGAGCAGTTCTTC. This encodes CASSLDLRLAGVNEQFF.

The CDR3 DNA is TGTGCCAGCAGGCTAACTAGCGCTCTGCAGTATTTT. It codes for CASRLTSALQYF. The chain links TRBV25-1 to TRBJ2-3, with 7 bases that match TRBD2. Germline V lookup: CDR1 MGHDK, CDR2 SYGVNS. This CDR3 has 12 amino acids. The V and J ends lost 6 bases and 11 bases, in that order; junction bases with no gene match: 8.

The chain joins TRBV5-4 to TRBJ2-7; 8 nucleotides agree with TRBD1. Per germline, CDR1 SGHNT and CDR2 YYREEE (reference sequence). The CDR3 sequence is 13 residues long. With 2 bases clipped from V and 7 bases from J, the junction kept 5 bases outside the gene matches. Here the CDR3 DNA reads TGTGCCAGCAGCTTTGGACAGGGCTGGGAGCAGTACTTC. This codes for CASSFGQGWEQYF.

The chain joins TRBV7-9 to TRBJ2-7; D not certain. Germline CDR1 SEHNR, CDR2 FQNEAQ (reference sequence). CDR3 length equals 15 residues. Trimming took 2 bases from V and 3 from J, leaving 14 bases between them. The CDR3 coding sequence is TGTGCCAGCAGCTTAATCCCCCGGACCGGCTACGAGCAGTACTTC. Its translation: CASSLIPRTGYEQYF.

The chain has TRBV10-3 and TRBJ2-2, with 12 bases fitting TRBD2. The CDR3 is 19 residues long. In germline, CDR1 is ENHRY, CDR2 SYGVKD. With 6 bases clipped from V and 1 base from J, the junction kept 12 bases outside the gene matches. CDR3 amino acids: CAIRVPGLAGPQNTGELFF. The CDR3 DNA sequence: TGTGCCATCAGGGTACCGGGACTAGCGGGCCCTCAGAACACCGGGGAGCTGTTTTTT.

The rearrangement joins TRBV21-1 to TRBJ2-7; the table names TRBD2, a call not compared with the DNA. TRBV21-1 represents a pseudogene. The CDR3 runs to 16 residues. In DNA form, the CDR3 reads TGTGCCAGCAGCAAAAAGGGACTAGCGGGACAATACGAGCAGTACTTC. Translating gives CASSKKGLAGQYEQYF.

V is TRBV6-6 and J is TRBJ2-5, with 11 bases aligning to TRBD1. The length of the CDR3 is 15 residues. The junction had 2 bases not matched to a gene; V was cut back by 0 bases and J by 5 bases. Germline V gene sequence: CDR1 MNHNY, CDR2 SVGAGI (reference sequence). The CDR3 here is CASSYSRDRGETQYF. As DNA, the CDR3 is TGTGCCAGCAGTTACTCGAGGGACAGGGGGGAGACCCAGTACTTC.

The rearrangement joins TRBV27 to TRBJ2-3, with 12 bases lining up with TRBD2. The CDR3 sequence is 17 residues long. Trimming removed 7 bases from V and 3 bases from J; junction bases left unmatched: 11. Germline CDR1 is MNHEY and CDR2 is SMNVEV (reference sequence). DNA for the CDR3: TGTGCCAGCAATAATATCGGACTAGCGGGATTTACAGATACGCAGTATTTT. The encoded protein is CASNNIGLAGFTDTQYF.

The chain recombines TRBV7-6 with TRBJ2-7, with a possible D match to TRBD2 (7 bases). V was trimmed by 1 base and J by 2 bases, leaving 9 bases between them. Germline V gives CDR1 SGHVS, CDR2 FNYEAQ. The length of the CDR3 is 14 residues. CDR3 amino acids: CASSLGRGPYEQYF. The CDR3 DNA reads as TGTGCCAGCAGCTTAGGGCGGGGGCCCTACGAGCAGTACTTC.

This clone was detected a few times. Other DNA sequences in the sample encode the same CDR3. The CDR3: CASSRDLSSYEQYF. In nucleotides, the CDR3 is TGCGCCAGCAGCAGGGATTTAAGCTCCTACGAGCAGTACTTC. The gene calls are TRBV10-1 and TRBJ2-7, with D possibly matching TRBD1 (5 bases). Trimming took 6 bases from V and 0 from J, leaving 12 bases between them. The germline gives CDR1 WNHNN, CDR2 SYGVQD (reference sequence). The CDR3 totals 14 residues.

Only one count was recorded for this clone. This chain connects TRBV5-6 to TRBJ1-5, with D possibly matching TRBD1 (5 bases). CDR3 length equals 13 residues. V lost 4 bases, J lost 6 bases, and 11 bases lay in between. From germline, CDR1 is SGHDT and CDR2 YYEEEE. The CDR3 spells CASSPGTSQPQHF. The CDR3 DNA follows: TGTGCCAGCAGCCCGGGGACTTCTCAGCCCCAGCATTTT.

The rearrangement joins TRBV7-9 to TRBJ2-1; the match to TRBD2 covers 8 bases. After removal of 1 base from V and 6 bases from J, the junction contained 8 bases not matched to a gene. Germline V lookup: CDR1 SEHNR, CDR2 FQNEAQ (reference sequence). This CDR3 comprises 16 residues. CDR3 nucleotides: TGTGCCAGCAGCTTAGGGGCTAGCGGGTCCCGCAATGAGCAGTTCTTC. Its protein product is CASSLGASGSRNEQFF.

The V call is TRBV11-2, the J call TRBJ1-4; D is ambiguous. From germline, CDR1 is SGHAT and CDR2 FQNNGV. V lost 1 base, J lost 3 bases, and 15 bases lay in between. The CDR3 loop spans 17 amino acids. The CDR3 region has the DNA TGTGCCAGCAGCTTAGCTCCGGCGGGGAGTCCTAATGAAAAACTGTTTTTT. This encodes CASSLAPAGSPNEKLFF.